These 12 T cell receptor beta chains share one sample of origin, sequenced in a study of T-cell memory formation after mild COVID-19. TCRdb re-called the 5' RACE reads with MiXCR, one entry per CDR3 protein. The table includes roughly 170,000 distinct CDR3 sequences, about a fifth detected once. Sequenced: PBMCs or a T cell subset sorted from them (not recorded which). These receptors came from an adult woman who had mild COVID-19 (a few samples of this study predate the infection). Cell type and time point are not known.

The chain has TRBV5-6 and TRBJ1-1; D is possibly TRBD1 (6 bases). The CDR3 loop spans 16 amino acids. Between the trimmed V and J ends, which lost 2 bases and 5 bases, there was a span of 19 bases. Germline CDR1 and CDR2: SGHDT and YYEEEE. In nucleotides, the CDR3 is TGTGCCAGCAGCTTCCTGGGGGGCCTGGAGGGGACTGAAGCTTTCTTT. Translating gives CASSFLGGLEGTEAFF.

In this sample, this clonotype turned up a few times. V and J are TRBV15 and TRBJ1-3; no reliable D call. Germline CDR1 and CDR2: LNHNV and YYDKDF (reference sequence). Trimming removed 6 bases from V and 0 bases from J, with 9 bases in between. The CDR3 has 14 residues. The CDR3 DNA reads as TGTGCCACCAGAGCAAGTGACTCTGGAAACACCATATATTTT. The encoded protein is CATRASDSGNTIYF.

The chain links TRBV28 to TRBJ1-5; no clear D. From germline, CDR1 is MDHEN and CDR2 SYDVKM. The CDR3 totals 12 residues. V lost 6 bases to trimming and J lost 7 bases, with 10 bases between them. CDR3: CASSPEPQPQHF. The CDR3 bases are TGTGCCAGCAGCCCCGAGCCCCAGCCCCAGCATTTT.

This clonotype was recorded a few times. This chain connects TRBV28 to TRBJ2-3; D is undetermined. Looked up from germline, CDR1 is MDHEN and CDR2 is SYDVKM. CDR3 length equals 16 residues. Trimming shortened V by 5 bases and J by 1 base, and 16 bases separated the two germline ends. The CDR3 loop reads CASSAPVSAGTDTQYF. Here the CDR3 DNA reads TGTGCCAGCAGTGCCCCCGTCAGCGCGGGCACAGATACGCAGTATTTT.

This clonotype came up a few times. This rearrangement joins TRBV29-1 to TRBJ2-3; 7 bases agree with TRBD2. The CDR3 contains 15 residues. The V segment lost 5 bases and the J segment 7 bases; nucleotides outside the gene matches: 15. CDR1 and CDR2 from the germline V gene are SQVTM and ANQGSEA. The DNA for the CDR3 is TGCAGCGTTCGCCAAACCATCAGGGAGGGGAATACGCAGTATTTT. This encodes CSVRQTIREGNTQYF.

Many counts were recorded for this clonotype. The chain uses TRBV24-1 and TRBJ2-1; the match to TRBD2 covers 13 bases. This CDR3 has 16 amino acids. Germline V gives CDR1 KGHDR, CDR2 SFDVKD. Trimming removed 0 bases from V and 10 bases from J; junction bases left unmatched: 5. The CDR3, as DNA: TGTGCCACCAGTGATTTGACTAGCGGGGGGGTTCAGGAGCAGTTCTTC. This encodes CATSDLTSGGVQEQFF.

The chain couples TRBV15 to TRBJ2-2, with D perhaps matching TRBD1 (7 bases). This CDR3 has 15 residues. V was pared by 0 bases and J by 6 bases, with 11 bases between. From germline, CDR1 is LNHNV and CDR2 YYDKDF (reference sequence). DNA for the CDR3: TGTGCCACCAGCAGAGACAGGGGGGCGGCCGGGGAGCTGTTTTTT. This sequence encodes CATSRDRGAAGELFF.

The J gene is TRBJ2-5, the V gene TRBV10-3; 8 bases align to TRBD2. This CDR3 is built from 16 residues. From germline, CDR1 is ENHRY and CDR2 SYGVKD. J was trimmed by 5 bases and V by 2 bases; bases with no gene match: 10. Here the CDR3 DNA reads TGTGCCATCAGTGAGGTGCGGGAGGATTTGTCGGAGACCCAGTACTTC. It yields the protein CAISEVREDLSETQYF.

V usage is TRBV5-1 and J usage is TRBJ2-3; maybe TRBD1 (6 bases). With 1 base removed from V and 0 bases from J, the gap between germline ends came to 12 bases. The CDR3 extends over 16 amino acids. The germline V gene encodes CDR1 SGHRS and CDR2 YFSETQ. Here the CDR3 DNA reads TGCGCCAGCAGCTTGCGTTACAGGGATAGCACAGATACGCAGTATTTT. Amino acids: CASSLRYRDSTDTQYF.

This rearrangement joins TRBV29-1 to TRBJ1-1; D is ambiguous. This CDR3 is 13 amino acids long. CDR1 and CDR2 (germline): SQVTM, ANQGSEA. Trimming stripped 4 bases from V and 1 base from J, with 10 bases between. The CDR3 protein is CSVGVWKNTEAFF. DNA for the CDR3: TGCAGCGTTGGGGTCTGGAAGAACACTGAAGCTTTCTTT.

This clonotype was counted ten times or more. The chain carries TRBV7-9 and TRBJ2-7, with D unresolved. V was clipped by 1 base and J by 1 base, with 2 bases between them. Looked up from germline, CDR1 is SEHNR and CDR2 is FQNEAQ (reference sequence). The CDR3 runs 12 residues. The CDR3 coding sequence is TGTGCCAGCAGCTTAGGGTCCTACGAGCAGTACTTC. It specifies CASSLGSYEQYF.

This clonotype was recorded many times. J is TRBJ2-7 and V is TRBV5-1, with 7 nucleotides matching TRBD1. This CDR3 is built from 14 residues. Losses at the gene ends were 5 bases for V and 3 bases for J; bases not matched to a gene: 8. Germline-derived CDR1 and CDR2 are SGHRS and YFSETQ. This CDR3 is CASSAPGQNYEQYF. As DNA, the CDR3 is TGCGCCAGCAGTGCGCCGGGACAGAACTACGAGCAGTACTTC.